The 29 T cell receptor beta chains below come from one sample, sequenced in a study of T cell responses to AZD1222 COVID-19 vaccine. The data were produced by immunoSEQ multiplex PCR, yet TCRdb's version contains in-frame clones alone and is incomplete. The sample has roughly 120,000 clones, about 85% seen once. The sequencing used peripheral blood, collected on day 0 of AZD1222 vaccination. Receptors originate from an adult in good health.

CDR3 nucleotide sequence: TGCGCCAGCAGCCAAGAACGGGGGACAGGGCTAGGAAAACTGTTTTTT. Its translation: CASSQERGTGLGKLFF. V gene TRBV4-1 combines with J gene TRBJ1-4, with TRBD1 matching over 9 bases. The germline V gene encodes CDR1 MGHRA and CDR2 YSYEKL. V lost 0 bases and J lost 10; bases outside the gene matches: 9. The CDR3 has 16 residues.

V usage is TRBV5-1 and J usage is TRBJ2-7, with TRBD1 as a possible D gene (6 bases). The CDR3 runs 13 residues. Per germline, CDR1 SGHRS and CDR2 YFSETQ. V lost 3 bases to trimming and J lost 6 bases, with 13 bases between them. The CDR3 DNA reads as TGCGCCAGCAGCTCTGGACAGCGCGTCGAGCAGTACTTC. This encodes CASSSGQRVEQYF.

This sequence joins TRBV19 and TRBJ1-1, with D perhaps TRBD1 (5 bases). The CDR3 contains 17 residues. V was pared by 3 bases and J by 1 base, with 18 bases between. Germline assignment: CDR1 LNHDA and CDR2 SQIVND (reference sequence). The CDR3 reads CASSMDGLSGANTEAFF. CDR3 in DNA: TGTGCCAGTAGTATGGACGGTCTGAGTGGGGCGAACACTGAAGCTTTCTTT. Drawing the rest from reference TRBV19 and TRBJ1-1, the complete variable domain is DGGITQSPKYLFRKEGQNVTLSCEQNLNHDAMYWYRQDPGQGLRLIYYSQIVNDFQKGDIAEGYSVSREKKESFPLTVTSAQKNPTAFYLCASSMDGLSGANTEAFFGQGTRLTVV.

The chain couples TRBV6-5 to TRBJ2-2, with 12 bases matching TRBD1. Losses at the gene ends were 7 bases for V and 6 bases for J; bases not matched to a gene: 3. The CDR3 loop spans 14 amino acids. Germline loops: CDR1 MNHEY, CDR2 SVGAGI. In DNA form, the CDR3 reads TGTGCCAGCAAAGGGACAGGGGGCCCCGGGGAGCTGTTTTTT. Amino acids: CASKGTGGPGELFF.

The chain links TRBV28 to TRBJ2-7, with D tentatively TRBD1 or TRBD2 (5 bases each). The CDR3 totals 13 residues. Trimming removed 6 bases from V and 5 bases from J, with 14 bases in between. CDR1 is MDHEN, CDR2 SYDVKM, per germline. The CDR3 DNA reads as TGTGCCAGCAGAGACCCCGGGGCCGACGAGCAGTACTTC. Encoded protein: CASRDPGADEQYF.

The chain links TRBV28 to TRBJ2-7; D call uncertain. Germline V gene data show CDR1 as MDHEN and CDR2 as SYDVKM. V was shortened by 3 bases and J by 0 bases, with 12 bases between the two germline ends. The CDR3 length is 15 residues. The CDR3 DNA is TGTGCCAGCAGTTTGCCTACAGCTTACTCCTACGAGCAGTACTTC. Encoded protein: CASSLPTAYSYEQYF.

The chain uses TRBV19 and TRBJ2-2, with 9 nucleotides matching TRBD1. The CDR3 is made up of 15 amino acids. V lost 5 bases and J lost 7; bases outside the gene matches: 8. The germline gives CDR1 LNHDA, CDR2 SQIVND (reference sequence). The CDR3 protein is CASSPRDRDVGELFF. As DNA, the CDR3 is TGTGCCAGTAGTCCCCGGGACAGGGATGTCGGGGAGCTGTTTTTT.

This rearrangement joins TRBV18 to TRBJ2-1; 11 bases are a match to TRBD1. Unmatched junction bases numbered 9, after V lost 3 bases and J lost 8 bases. The germline CDR1 and CDR2 sequences are KGHSH and LQKENI. This CDR3 region has 16 residues. The CDR3 loop reads CASSPSRTGGWDEQFF. In nucleotides, the CDR3 is TGTGCCAGCTCACCTTCCAGGACAGGGGGCTGGGATGAGCAGTTCTTC.

V and J are TRBV28 and TRBJ2-6; 12 bases match TRBD1. The CDR3 extends over 20 amino acids. Germline CDR1 MDHEN, CDR2 SYDVKM. V was clipped by 6 bases and J by 1 base; unmatched bases: 13. CDR3 nucleotides: TGTGCCAGCAGGCCCCGGGTTGGGACAGGGGGCGGTTCTGGGGCCAACGTCCTGACTTTC. Its translation is CASRPRVGTGGGSGANVLTF.

The chain couples TRBV19 to TRBJ2-2, with D perhaps matching TRBD1 (5 bases). The germline CDR1 and CDR2 sequences are LNHDA and SQIVND (reference sequence). There are 14 residues in the CDR3. The V gene lost 8 bases and the J gene lost 0 bases, with 10 bases spanning the gap. The CDR3 DNA follows: TGTGCCAGTTGGCAGGGCCCGAACACCGGGGAGCTGTTTTTT. It encodes CASWQGPNTGELFF.

This chain joins TRBV5-4 and TRBJ2-1; TRBD2 aligns across 11 bases. With 3 bases clipped from V and 8 bases from J, the junction kept 10 bases outside the gene matches. Germline CDR1 is SGHNT and CDR2 is YYREEE (reference sequence). This CDR3 spans 16 amino acids. In nucleotides, the CDR3 is TGTGCCAGCAGCTCCGGACTAGCGGGCGCCCCCGATGAGCAGTTCTTC. It specifies CASSSGLAGAPDEQFF.

This chain connects TRBV7-2 to TRBJ2-4; maybe TRBD1 (5 bases). Germline V gene sequence: CDR1 SGHTA, CDR2 FQGNSA. The CDR3 has 15 amino acids. V dropped 1 base and J dropped 7 bases, with 14 bases sitting between them. The CDR3 here is CASSLDGQTSNIQYF. As DNA, the CDR3 is TGTGCCAGCAGCTTAGACGGACAAACCAGTAACATTCAGTACTTC.

This clone is a singleton in its sample. This chain uses TRBV30 with TRBJ1-5, with D uncertain. Between the trimmed V and J ends, which lost 5 bases and 1 base, there was a span of 6 bases. This CDR3 region has 12 residues. Germline values: CDR1 GTSNPN, CDR2 SVGIG (reference sequence). The CDR3 sequence: CAWADSNQPQHF. Here the CDR3 DNA reads TGTGCCTGGGCCGACAGCAATCAGCCCCAGCATTTT.

This clone has more than one count but fewer than ten. At one of its ends the junction is not consistent with the germline gene, which may arise from a read error. The rearrangement uses TRBV5-4 and TRBJ1-4; TRBD1 matches at 9 bases. There are 13 residues in the CDR3. Germline CDR1 and CDR2: SGHNT and YYREEE (reference sequence). The CDR3 bases are TGTGCCAGCAGCTCAGAGGACCGGGACAGGGAGACTTTT. Translated: CASSSEDRDRETF.

This clone was counted once. The V call is TRBV20-1, the J call TRBJ2-5; a possible D gene is TRBD2 (7 bases). The V end lost 3 bases, the J end lost 7 bases, and 15 bases lay between the germline ends. CDR3 size: 13 residues. Germline CDR1 reads DFQATT; CDR2 reads SNEGSKA (reference sequence). The CDR3 sequence: CSASSGGRATQYF. CDR3 DNA: TGCAGTGCTAGTTCGGGGGGCCGGGCGACCCAGTACTTC.

The chain employs TRBV14 and TRBJ1-2, with a weak D call TRBD1 (6 bases). In germline, CDR1 is SGHDN, CDR2 FVKESK. The CDR3 spans 14 residues. V was pared by 5 bases and J by 0 bases, with 10 bases between. The DNA for the CDR3 is TGTGCCAGCAGCGAGACAGGAACTAACTATGGCTACACCTTC. This encodes CASSETGTNYGYTF.

The chain recombines TRBV9 with TRBJ2-3, with TRBD2 matching 10 bases. The CDR3 contains 16 residues. Unmatched junction bases numbered 7, after V lost 4 bases and J lost 2 bases. Germline V gene data show CDR1 as SGDLS and CDR2 as YYNGEE. The CDR3 is CASSLRAGGTTDTQYF. The CDR3 DNA follows: TGTGCCAGCAGCCTTAGAGCGGGGGGGACCACAGATACGCAGTATTTT.

This clone was picked up one time. The chain uses TRBV28 and TRBJ2-1; D gene ambiguous. The CDR3 has 12 amino acids. Germline-derived CDR1 and CDR2 are MDHEN and SYDVKM. V gave up 3 bases and J gave up 7 bases, with 7 bases separating them. The CDR3 DNA sequence: TGTGCCAGCAGTTTGCGTCAGAATGAGCAGTTCTTC. Residues: CASSLRQNEQFF.

The V gene is TRBV3-1 (or the pseudogene TRBV3-2), the J gene TRBJ1-3; 7 bases fit TRBD1. The CDR3 extends over 15 amino acids. Germline assignment: CDR1 LGHDT and CDR2 YNNKEL (reference sequence). V lost 7 bases to trimming and J lost 2 bases; unmatched junction nucleotides: 8. CDR3 in DNA: TGTGCCAGCACTCCGGGGACAGAGACTGGAAACACCATATATTTT. Translating it yields CASTPGTETGNTIYF.

This chain joins TRBV2 and TRBJ1-1; possible D gene TRBD1, 6 bases. The CDR3 runs to 14 residues. The V end was cut by 6 bases, the J end by 2 bases, with 13 bases between. Germline values: CDR1 SNHLY, CDR2 FYNNEI. CDR3 nucleotides: TGTGCCAGCAGCGGAGACAGGCCTAACACTGAAGCTTTCTTT. Translating it yields CASSGDRPNTEAFF.

The chain carries TRBV5-4 and TRBJ1-6; D call uncertain. V was clipped by 4 bases and J by 9 bases, with 14 bases between them. CDR1 is SGHNT, CDR2 YYREEE, per germline (reference sequence). The CDR3 consists of 14 residues. The CDR3: CASSPTRAASPLHF. CDR3 DNA: TGTGCCAGCAGCCCTACGAGGGCGGCTTCACCCCTCCACTTT. Looking up the rest from reference TRBV5-4 and TRBJ1-6 gives the full variable domain: ETGVTQSPTHLIKTRGQQVTLRCSSQSGHNTVSWYQQALGQGPQFIFQYYREEENGRGNFPPRFSGLQFPNYSSELNVNALELDDSALYLCASSPTRAASPLHFGNGTRLTVT.

This chain joins TRBV6-5 and TRBJ1-2; D perhaps matches TRBD1 (5 bases). The CDR3 sequence is 13 residues long. Germline CDR1 is MNHEY and CDR2 is SVGAGI. Trimming stripped 4 bases from V and 4 bases from J, with 10 bases between. DNA of the CDR3: TGTGCCAGCAGTTCAAGGGGTGGCTATGGCTACACCTTC. It yields the protein CASSSRGGYGYTF.

The rearrangement uses TRBV28 and TRBJ1-1; D gene uncertain. Trimming took 6 bases from V and 0 from J, leaving 17 bases between them. Germline V gives CDR1 MDHEN, CDR2 SYDVKM. The CDR3 contains 16 residues. This chain's CDR3 is CASSPEHLTVNTEAFF. The CDR3 DNA reads as TGTGCCAGCAGCCCTGAACATCTAACTGTGAACACTGAAGCTTTCTTT.

The CDR3 sequence: CASSAQRVDTQYF. The CDR3 nucleotides are TGTGCCAGCAGTGCCCAACGTGTAGATACGCAGTATTTT. The gene calls are TRBV25-1 and TRBJ2-3; D gene uncertain. V lost 4 bases, J lost 5 bases, and 10 bases lay in between. CDR1 and CDR2 (germline): MGHDK, SYGVNS. This CDR3 is 13 amino acids long.

V gene TRBV6-1 combines with J gene TRBJ2-1; no definite D call. The CDR3 is 14 residues long. In germline, CDR1 is MNHNS, CDR2 SASEGT. V was cut by 2 bases and J by 4 bases, with 9 bases left in between. CDR3 residues: CASSELGNYNEQFF. CDR3 coding DNA: TGTGCCAGCAGTGAACTGGGCAATTACAATGAGCAGTTCTTC.

The J gene is TRBJ1-1, the V gene TRBV27; possible D gene TRBD1, 5 bases. V lost 5 bases, J lost 1 base, and 14 bases lay in between. The length of the CDR3 is 15 residues. CDR1 MNHEY and CDR2 SMNVEV come from the germline V gene (reference sequence). The CDR3 DNA is TGTGCCAGCAGTACTGCAGGGCATGCGAACACTGAAGCTTTCTTT. This codes for CASSTAGHANTEAFF.

This sequence joins TRBV6-5 and TRBJ1-4, with D maybe TRBD1 (5 bases). V shed 7 bases and J shed 8 bases, with 20 bases lying between them. Germline lookup yields CDR1 MNHEY and CDR2 SVGAGI. The CDR3 covers 15 residues. CDR3 sequence: CASTGEGTSSEKLFF. The CDR3 nucleotides are TGTGCCAGCACCGGCGAGGGGACGTCTTCAGAAAAACTGTTTTTT.

The genes are TRBV2 and TRBJ2-7; 7 nucleotides align to TRBD1. The junction had 8 bases not matched to a gene; V was cut back by 6 bases and J by 0 bases. CDR1 is SNHLY and CDR2 is FYNNEI in the germline V gene. CDR3 size: 15 residues. The CDR3 region is CASRRDSLSSYEQYF. The CDR3 bases are TGTGCCAGCAGAAGGGACAGCCTAAGCTCCTACGAGCAGTACTTC.

The chain has TRBV10-3 and TRBJ2-1; D ambiguous. The CDR3 totals 15 residues. Germline V CDR1 and CDR2: ENHRY, SYGVKD. V lost 0 bases and J lost 7, with 13 bases in between. The CDR3 coding sequence is TGTGCCATCAGTGAGTCGACAAGGTATAGGAATGAGCAGTTCTTC. Its protein product is CAISESTRYRNEQFF.